This T cell receptor (beta chain) is drawn from a study of Graves' ophthalmopathy and Graves' hyperthyroidism. Study-wide results and limits: This model predicted ophthalmopathy progression (sensitivity roughly 64%, specificity around 72%).

Comments on this clonotype: As yet, its antigen is unknown.

The CDR3 spans 11 residues. Germline V gene data show CDR1 as SQVTM and CDR2 as ANQGSEA. Trimming cost V 3 bases and J 8 bases, with 10 bases left between them. Amplification from RNA transcripts yielded the TCR beta CDR3 regions. RT-PCR was first run with HTBI primers, then multiplex PCR in a second round. Each CDR3 protein gets one entry after TCRdb re-called the multiplex PCR reads with MiXCR. Here the sample spans around 590,000 distinct CDR3 sequences, just under 40% being singletons. This receptor was identified in an adult man with Graves' hyperthyroidism. The chain uses TRBV29-1 and TRBJ1-2; D call uncertain. Sequenced material: peripheral blood or thyroid tissue (not recorded which). DNA for the CDR3: TGCAGCGTTGAGTGGGTGAGAGGCTACACCTTC. Protein product: CSVEWVRGYTF.